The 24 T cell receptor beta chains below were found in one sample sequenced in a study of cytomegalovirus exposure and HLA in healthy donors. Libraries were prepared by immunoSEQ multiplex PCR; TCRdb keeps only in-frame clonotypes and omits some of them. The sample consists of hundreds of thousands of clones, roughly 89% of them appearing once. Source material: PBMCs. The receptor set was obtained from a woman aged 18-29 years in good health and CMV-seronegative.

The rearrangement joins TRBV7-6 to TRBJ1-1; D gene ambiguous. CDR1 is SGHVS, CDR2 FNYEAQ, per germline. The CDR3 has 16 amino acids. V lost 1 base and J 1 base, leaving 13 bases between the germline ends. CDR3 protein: CASSLGLPGTNTEAFF. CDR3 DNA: TGTGCCAGCAGCTTAGGATTACCAGGAACGAACACTGAAGCTTTCTTT. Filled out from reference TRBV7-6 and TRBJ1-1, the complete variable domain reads GAGVSQSPRYKVTKRGQDVALRCDPISGHVSLYWYRQALGQGPEFLTYFNYEAQQDKSGLPNDRFSAERPEGSISTLTIQRTEQRDSAMYRCASSLGLPGTNTEAFFGQGTRLTVV.

The CDR3 DNA follows: TGTGCCAGCAGCTTAGCGGCAGGACAACTCTATGGCTACACCTTC. Translating gives CASSLAAGQLYGYTF. This sequence joins TRBV11-2 and TRBJ1-2, with D possibly being TRBD1 (5 bases). Germline V gives CDR1 SGHAT, CDR2 FQNNGV. V lost 1 base to trimming and J lost 4 bases, with 13 bases between them. The CDR3 is made up of 15 amino acids.

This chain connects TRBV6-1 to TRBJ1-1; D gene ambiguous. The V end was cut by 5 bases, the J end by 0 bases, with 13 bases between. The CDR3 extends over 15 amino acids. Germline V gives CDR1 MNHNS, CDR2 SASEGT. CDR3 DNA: TGTGCCAGCAGTTTTTCAGAAACGATGAACACTGAAGCTTTCTTT. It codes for CASSFSETMNTEAFF.

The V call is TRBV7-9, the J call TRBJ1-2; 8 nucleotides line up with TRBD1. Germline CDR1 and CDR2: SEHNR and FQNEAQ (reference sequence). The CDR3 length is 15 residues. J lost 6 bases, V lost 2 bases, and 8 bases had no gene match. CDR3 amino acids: CASSLSKGTGHGYTF. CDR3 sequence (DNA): TGTGCCAGCAGCTTAAGTAAGGGGACAGGTCATGGCTACACCTTC.

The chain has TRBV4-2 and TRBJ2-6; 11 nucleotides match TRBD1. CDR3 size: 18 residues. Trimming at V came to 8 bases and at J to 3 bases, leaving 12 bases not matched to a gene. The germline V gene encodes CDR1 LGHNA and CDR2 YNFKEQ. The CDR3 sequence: CASRPRTGGFGGANVLTF. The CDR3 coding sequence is TGTGCCAGCCGCCCCCGGACAGGGGGCTTTGGTGGGGCCAACGTCCTGACTTTC.

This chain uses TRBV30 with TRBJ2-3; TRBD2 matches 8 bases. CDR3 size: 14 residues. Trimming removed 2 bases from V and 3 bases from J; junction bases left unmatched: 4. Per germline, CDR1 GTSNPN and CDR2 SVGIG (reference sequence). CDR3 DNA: TGTGCCTGGAGTAGGACGGGGGGGACAGATACGCAGTATTTT. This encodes CAWSRTGGTDTQYF.

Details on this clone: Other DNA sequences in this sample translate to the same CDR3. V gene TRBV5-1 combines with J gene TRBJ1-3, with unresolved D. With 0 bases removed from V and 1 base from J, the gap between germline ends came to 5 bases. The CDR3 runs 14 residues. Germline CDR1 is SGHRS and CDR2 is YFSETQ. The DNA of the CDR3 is TGCGCCAGCAGCTTGGCGGGTTCTGGAAACACCATATATTTT. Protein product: CASSLAGSGNTIYF.

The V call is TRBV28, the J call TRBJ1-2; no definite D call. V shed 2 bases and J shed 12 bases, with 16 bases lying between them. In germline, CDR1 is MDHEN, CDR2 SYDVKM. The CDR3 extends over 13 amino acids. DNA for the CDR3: TGTGCCAGCAGTTTACCCCCAGGCTCTGTTCACACCTTC. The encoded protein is CASSLPPGSVHTF.

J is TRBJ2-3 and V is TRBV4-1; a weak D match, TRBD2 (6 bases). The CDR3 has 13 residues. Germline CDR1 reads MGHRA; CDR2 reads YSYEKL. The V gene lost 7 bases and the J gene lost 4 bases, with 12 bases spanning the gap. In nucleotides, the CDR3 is TGCGCCAGCAACCGGGGAGGACCAGATACGCAGTATTTT. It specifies CASNRGGPDTQYF.

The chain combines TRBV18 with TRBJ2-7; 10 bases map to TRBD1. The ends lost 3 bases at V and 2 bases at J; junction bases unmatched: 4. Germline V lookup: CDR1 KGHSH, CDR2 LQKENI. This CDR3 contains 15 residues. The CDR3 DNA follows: TGTGCCAGCTCACCGAGGGACAGGGGCCCCTACGAGCAGTACTTC. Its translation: CASSPRDRGPYEQYF.

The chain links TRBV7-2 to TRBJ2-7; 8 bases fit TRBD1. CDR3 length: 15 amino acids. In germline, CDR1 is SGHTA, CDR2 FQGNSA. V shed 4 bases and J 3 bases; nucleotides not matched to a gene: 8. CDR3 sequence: CASSSDRGEGYEQYF. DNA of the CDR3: TGTGCCAGCAGCTCCGACAGGGGTGAGGGCTACGAGCAGTACTTC. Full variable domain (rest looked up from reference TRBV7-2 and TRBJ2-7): GAGVSQSPSNKVTEKGKDVELRCDPISGHTALYWYRQSLGQGLEFLIYFQGNSAPDKSGLPSDRFSAERTGGSVSTLTIQRTQQEDSAVYLCASSSDRGEGYEQYFGPGTRLTVT.

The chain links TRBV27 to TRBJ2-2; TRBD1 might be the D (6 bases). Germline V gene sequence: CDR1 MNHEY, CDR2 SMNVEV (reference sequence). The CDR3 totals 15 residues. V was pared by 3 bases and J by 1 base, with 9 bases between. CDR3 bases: TGTGCCAGCAGTTTTATGACAGGGAACACCGGGGAGCTGTTTTTT. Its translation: CASSFMTGNTGELFF.

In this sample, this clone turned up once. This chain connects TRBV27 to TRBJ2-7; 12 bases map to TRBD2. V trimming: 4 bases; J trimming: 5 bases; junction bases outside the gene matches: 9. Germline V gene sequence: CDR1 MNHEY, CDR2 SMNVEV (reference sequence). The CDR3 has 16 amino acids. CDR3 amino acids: CASSSSLAGGSHEQYF. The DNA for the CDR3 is TGTGCCAGCAGTTCATCCCTAGCGGGAGGGTCCCACGAGCAGTACTTC.

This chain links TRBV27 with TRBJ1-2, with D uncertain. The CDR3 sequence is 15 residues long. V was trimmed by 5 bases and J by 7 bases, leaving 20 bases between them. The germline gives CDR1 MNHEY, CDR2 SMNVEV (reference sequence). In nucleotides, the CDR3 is TGTGCCAGCAGTCCCCGGCCCTCGGTGGAGGGTGGCTACACCTTC. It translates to CASSPRPSVEGGYTF.

CDR3: CASAGQGATDTQYF. The CDR3 DNA sequence: TGCGCCAGCGCAGGACAGGGGGCTACGGATACGCAGTATTTT. J is TRBJ2-3 and V is TRBV10-1; 11 bases map to TRBD1. With 8 bases clipped from V and 6 bases from J, the junction kept 7 bases outside the gene matches. CDR1 WNHNN and CDR2 SYGVQD come from the germline V gene (reference sequence). This CDR3 is 14 amino acids long.

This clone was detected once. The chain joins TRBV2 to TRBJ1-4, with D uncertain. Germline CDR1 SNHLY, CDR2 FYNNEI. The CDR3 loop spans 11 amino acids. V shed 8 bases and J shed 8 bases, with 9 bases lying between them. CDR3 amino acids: CASRGIEKLFF. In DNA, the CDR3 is TGTGCCAGCCGAGGGATAGAAAAACTGTTTTTT.

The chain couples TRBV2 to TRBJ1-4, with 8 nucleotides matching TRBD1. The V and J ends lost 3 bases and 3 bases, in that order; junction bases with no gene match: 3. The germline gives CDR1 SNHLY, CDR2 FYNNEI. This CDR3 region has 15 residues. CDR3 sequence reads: CASSDIQGANEKLFF. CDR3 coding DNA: TGTGCCAGCAGTGATATACAGGGGGCTAATGAAAAACTGTTTTTT.

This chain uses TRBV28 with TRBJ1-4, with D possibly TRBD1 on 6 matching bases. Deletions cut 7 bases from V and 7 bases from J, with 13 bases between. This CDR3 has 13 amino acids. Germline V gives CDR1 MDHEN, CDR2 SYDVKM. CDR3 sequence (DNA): TGTGCCAGCAATGGGGGCTTCGGTGAAAAACTGTTTTTT. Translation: CASNGGFGEKLFF.

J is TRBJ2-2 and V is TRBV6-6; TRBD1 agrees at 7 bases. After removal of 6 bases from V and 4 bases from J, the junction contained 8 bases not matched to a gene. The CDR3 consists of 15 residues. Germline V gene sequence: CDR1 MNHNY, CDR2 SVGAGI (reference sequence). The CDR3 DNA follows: TGTGCCAGCAGCGAGAGACAGGGCTCCACCGGGGAGCTGTTTTTT. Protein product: CASSERQGSTGELFF.

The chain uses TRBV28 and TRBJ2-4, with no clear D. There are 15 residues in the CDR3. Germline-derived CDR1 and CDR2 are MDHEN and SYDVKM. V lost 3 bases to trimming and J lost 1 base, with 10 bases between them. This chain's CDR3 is CASSFSGWAKNIQYF. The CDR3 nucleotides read TGTGCCAGCAGTTTCTCCGGTTGGGCCAAAAACATTCAGTACTTC.

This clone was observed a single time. The CDR3 DNA follows: TGTGCCAGCAGGGGCAGGGGGCGCCTGAACACTGAAGCTTTCTTT. This encodes CASRGRGRLNTEAFF. The gene calls are TRBV6-5 and TRBJ1-1; TRBD1 agrees at 8 bases. Germline loops: CDR1 MNHEY, CDR2 SVGAGI. The CDR3 is 15 residues long. J gave up 0 bases and V 6 bases, and 6 bases lay outside the gene matches.

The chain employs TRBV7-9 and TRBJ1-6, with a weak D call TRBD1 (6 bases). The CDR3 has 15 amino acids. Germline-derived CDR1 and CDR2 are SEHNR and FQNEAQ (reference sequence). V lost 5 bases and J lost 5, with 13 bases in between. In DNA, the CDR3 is TGTGCCAGCAGCAGAGGGACACTAGATAATTCACCCCTCCACTTT. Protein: CASSRGTLDNSPLHF. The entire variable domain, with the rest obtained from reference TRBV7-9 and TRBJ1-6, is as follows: DTGVSQNPRHKITKRGQNVTFRCDPISEHNRLYWYRQTLGQGPEFLTYFQNEAQLEKSRLLSDRFSAERPKGSFSTLEIQRTEQGDSAMYLCASSRGTLDNSPLHFGNGTRLTVT.

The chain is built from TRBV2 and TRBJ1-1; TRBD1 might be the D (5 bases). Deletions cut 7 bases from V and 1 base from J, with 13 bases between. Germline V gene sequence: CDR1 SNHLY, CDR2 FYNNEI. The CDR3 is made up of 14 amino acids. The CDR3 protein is CASIRRVGNTEAFF. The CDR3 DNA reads TGTGCCAGCATTCGCAGGGTGGGGAACACTGAAGCTTTCTTT.

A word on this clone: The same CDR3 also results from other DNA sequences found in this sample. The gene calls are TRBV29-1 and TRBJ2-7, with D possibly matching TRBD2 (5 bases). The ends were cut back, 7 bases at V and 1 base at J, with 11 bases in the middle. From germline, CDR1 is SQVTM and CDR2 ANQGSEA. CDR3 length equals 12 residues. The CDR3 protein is CSAGTGSYEQYF. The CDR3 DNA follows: TGCAGCGCTGGAACGGGATCCTACGAGCAGTACTTC.